This T cell receptor (beta chain) originates from a study of T cell repertoires in cytomegalovirus infection. Turning to the study itself: Public TCR beta signatures were indicative of both CMV infection and a matching HLA type.

Per the germline V gene, CDR1 is SGHKS and CDR2 is YYEKEE (reference sequence). The CDR3 is 16 amino acids. Trimming cost V 3 bases and J 2 bases; bases outside gene matches: 8. TCRdb re-derived calls from the reads in MiXCR, one entry per CDR3 protein. The data contain 600,000 to 800,000 distinct CDR3 sequences, 24% of them singletons. The chain carries TRBV5-5 and TRBJ2-7, with 10 bases fitting TRBD1. This receptor was taken from a human donor in good health (CMV status not recorded). Some clones in this sample may be carry-over from other donors' samples. The specimen was CD8+ T cells from PBMCs. The CDR3 is CASSSSMDRGAYEQYF. For the CDR3, the DNA is TGTGCCAGCAGCTCCTCCATGGACAGGGGGGCCTACGAGCAGTACTTC.